The clone carrying this T cell receptor beta chain showed up just a few times. As yet, its antigen is unknown. This specimen comes from a study of blood T cells in healthy people across ages. The wider study: Per every two T cells, about one barcoded beta molecule was captured by template switching.

In germline, CDR1 is MNHNS, CDR2 SASEGT. The CDR3 is 16 amino acids. Trimming removed 7 bases from V and 2 bases from J, with 19 bases in between. Then a second PCR, running about 6 to 11 cycles, was carried out with a sample-barcoded 5' primer and a J-beta primer mix. TCRdb analysed the 5' RACE reads with MiXCR anew, one entry per CDR3 protein. The sample includes approximately 400,000 distinct CDR3 sequences, about 49% seen only once; the top ten take around 49%. Donors were healthy Caucasian individuals from Russia aged about 6 to 100. Overall study findings and caveats: Estimated diversity that came from one million T cells was considered an underestimate. Long-lived donors had more naive CD4+ cells and higher diversity than aged donors.

This sequence originates from a man in his sixties in good health. The J gene is TRBJ2-3, the V gene TRBV6-1; possibly TRBD1 for D (6 bases). The specimen was blood. The chain's CDR3 is CASKGGTGITTDTQYF. CDR3 nucleotides: TGTGCCAGCAAAGGCGGCACAGGGATAACCACAGATACGCAGTATTTT.